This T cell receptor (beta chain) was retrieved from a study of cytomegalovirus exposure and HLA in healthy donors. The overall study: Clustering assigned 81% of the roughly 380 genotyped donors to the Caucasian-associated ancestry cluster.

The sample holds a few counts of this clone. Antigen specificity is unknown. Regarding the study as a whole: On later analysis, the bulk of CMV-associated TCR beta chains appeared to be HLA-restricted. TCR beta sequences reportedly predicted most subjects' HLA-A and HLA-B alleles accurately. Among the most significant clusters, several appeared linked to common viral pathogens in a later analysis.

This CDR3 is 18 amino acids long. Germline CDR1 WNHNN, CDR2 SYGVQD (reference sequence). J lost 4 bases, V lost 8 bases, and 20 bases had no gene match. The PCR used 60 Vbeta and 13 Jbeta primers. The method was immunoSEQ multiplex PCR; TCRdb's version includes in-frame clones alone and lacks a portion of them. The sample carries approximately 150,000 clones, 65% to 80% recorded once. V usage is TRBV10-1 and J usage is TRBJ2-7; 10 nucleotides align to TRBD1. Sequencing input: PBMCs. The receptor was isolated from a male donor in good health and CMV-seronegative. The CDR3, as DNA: TGCGCCAGCGTGCTCCGGACAGGGGGGATACTGGGGATGTACGAGCAGTACTTC. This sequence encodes CASVLRTGGILGMYEQYF.